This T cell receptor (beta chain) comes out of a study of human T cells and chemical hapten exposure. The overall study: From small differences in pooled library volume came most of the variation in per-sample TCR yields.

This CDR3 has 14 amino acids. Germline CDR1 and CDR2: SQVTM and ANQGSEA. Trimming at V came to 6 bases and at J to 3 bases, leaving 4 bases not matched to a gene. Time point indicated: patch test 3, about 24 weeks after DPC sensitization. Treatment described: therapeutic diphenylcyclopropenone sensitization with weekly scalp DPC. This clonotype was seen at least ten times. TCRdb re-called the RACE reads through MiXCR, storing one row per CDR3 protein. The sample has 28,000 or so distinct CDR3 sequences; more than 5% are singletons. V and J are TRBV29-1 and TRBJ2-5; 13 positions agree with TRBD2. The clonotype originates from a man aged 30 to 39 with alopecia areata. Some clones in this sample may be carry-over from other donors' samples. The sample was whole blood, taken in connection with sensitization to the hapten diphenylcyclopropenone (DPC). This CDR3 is CSVDGTSGEETQYF. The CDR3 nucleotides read TGCAGCGTCGATGGGACTAGCGGGGAAGAGACCCAGTACTTC.